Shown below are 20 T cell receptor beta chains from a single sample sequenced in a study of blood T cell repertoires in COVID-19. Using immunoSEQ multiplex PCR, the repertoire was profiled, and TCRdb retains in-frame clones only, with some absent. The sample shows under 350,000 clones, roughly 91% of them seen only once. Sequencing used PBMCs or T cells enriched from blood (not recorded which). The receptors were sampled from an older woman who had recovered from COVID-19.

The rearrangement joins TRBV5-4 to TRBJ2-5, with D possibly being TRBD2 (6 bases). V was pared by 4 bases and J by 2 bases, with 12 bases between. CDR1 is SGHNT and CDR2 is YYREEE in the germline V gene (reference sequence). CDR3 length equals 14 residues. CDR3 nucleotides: TGTGCCAGCAGCCCCCGGGACTCTCAAGAGACCCAGTACTTC. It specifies CASSPRDSQETQYF.

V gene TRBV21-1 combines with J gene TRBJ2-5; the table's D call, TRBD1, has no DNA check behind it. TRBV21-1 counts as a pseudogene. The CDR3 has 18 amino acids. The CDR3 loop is CASSPRGLQGAGQETQYF. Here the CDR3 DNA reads TGTGCCAGCAGTCCCAGGGGCTTACAGGGGGCAGGGCAAGAGACCCAGTACTTC.

CDR3 in DNA: TGCAGCGTAGTGACAGTAATGAACACTGAAGCTTTCTTT. Amino acid sequence: CSVVTVMNTEAFF. The genes are TRBV29-1 and TRBJ1-1, with D tentatively TRBD1 (5 bases). The CDR3 is 13 residues long. Trimming took 6 bases from V and 0 from J, leaving 11 bases between them. Germline V gene lookup returns CDR1 SQVTM and CDR2 ANQGSEA.

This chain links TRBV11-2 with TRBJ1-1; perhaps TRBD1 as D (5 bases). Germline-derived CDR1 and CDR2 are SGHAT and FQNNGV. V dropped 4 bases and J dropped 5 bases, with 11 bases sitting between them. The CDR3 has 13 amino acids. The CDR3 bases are TGTGCCAGCAGCTCCGTAGGGGCGACTGAAGCTTTCTTT. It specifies CASSSVGATEAFF. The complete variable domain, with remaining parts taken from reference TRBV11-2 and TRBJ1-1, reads EAGVAQSPRYKIIEKRQSVAFWCNPISGHATLYWYQQILGQGPKLLIQFQNNGVVDDSQLPKDRFSAERLKGVDSTLKIQPAKLEDSAVYLCASSSVGATEAFFGQGTRLTVV.

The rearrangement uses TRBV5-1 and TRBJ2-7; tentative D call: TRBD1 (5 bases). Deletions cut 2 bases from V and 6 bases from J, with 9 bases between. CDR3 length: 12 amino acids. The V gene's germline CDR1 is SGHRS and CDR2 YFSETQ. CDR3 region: CASSLKGIEQYF. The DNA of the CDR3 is TGCGCCAGCAGCTTAAAGGGGATCGAGCAGTACTTC.

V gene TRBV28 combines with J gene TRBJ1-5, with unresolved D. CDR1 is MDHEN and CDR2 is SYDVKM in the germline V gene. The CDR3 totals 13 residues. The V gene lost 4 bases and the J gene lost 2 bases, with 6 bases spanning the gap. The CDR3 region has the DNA TGTGCCAGCAGTTGGCAGGGCAATCAGCCCCAGCATTTT. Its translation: CASSWQGNQPQHF.

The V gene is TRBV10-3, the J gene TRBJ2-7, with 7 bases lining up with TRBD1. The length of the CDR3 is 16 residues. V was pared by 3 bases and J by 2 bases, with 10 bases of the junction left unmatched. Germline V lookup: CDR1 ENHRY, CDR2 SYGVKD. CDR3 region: CAISDPGRTGPYEQYF. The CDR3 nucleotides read TGTGCCATCAGTGACCCCGGGCGGACAGGTCCCTACGAGCAGTACTTC.

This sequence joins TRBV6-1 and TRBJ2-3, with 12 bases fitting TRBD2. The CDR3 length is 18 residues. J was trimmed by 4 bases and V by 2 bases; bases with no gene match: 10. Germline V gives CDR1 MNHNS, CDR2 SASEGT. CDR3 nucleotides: TGTGCCAGCAGTGAATTTGGGTGGACTAGCGGGGTGGCAGATACGCAGTATTTT. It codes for CASSEFGWTSGVADTQYF.

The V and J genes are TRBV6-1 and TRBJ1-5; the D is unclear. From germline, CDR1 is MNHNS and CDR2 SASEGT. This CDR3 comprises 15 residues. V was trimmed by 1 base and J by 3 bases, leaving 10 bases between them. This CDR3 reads CASSEEGLLNQPQHF. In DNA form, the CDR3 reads TGTGCCAGCAGTGAAGAAGGACTGCTCAATCAGCCCCAGCATTTT.

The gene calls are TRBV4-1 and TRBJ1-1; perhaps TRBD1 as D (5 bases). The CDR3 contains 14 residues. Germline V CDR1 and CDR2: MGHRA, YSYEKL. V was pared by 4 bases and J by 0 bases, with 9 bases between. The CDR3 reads CASSRSDMNTEAFF. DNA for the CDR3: TGCGCCAGCAGCCGATCGGACATGAACACTGAAGCTTTCTTT.

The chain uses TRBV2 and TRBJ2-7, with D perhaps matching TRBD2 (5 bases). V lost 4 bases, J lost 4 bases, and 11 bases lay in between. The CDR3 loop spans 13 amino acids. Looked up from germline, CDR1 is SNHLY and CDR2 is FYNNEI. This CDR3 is CASSGETIYEQYF. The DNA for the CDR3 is TGTGCCAGCAGTGGGGAGACTATATACGAGCAGTACTTC. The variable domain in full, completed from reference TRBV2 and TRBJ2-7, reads EPEVTQTPSHQVTQMGQEVILRCVPISNHLYFYWYRQILGQKVEFLVSFYNNEISEKSEIFDDQFSVERPDGSNFTLKIRSTKLEDSAMYFCASSGETIYEQYFGPGTRLTVT.

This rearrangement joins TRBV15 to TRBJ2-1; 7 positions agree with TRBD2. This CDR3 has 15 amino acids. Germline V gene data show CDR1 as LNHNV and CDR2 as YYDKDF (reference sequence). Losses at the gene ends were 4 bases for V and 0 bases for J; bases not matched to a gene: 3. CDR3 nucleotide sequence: TGTGCCACCAGCACCCAGCGGGACTCCTACAATGAGCAGTTCTTC. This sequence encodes CATSTQRDSYNEQFF.

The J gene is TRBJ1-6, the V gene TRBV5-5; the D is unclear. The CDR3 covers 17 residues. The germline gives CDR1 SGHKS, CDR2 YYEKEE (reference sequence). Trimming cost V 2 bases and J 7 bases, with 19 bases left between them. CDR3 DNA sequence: TGTGCCAGCAGCTTTGCCCCGGGGTCCCGGCGGAATTCACCCCTCCACTTT. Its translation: CASSFAPGSRRNSPLHF.

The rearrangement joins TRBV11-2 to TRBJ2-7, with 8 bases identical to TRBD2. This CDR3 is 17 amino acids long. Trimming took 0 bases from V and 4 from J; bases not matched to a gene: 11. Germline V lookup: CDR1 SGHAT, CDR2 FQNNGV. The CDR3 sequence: CASSLDRLAGGFYEQYF. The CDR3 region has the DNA TGTGCCAGCAGCTTAGATCGACTGGCGGGGGGATTTTACGAGCAGTACTTC.

The CDR3 nucleotides read TGTGCCACCAGTGATCCATGGACAGGGGAGGGCTACACCTTC. It codes for CATSDPWTGEGYTF. This chain uses TRBV24-1 with TRBJ1-2; TRBD1 aligns across 9 bases. Germline CDR1 KGHDR, CDR2 SFDVKD. The CDR3 is made up of 14 amino acids. The junction had 6 bases not matched to a gene; V was cut back by 3 bases and J by 8 bases.

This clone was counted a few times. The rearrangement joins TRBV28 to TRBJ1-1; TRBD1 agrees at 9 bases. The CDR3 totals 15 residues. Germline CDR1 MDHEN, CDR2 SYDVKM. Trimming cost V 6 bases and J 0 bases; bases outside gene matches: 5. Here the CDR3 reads CASSSGQGMNTEAFF. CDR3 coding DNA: TGTGCCAGCAGCTCCGGACAGGGGATGAACACTGAAGCTTTCTTT.

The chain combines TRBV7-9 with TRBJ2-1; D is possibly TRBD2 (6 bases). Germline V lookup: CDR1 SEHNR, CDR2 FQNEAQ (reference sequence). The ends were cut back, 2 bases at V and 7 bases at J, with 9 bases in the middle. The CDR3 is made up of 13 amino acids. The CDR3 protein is CASSLFGGNEQFF. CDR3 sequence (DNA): TGTGCCAGCAGCTTATTCGGAGGGAATGAGCAGTTCTTC.

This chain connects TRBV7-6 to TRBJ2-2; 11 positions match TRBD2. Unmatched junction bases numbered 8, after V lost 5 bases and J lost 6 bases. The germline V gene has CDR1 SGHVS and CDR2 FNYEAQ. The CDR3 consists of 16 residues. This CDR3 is CASSLTLAGVPGELFF. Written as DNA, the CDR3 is TGTGCCAGCAGCCTAACACTAGCGGGAGTCCCCGGGGAGCTGTTTTTT.

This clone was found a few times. This chain's CDR3 is CASSQEEHLSPTDTQYF. In DNA form, the CDR3 reads TGTGCCAGCAGCCAAGAAGAGCACCTCTCACCAACGGATACGCAGTATTTT. The chain combines TRBV4-2 with TRBJ2-3; D is unresolved. This CDR3 comprises 17 residues. V was shortened by 0 bases and J by 6 bases, with 19 bases between the two germline ends. From germline, CDR1 is LGHNA and CDR2 YNFKEQ.

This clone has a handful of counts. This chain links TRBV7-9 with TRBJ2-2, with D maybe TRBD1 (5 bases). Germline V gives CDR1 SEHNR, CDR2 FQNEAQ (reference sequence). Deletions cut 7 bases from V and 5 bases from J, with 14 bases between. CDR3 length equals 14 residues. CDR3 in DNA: TGTGCCAGCACGGGCGTAAGGGGAACCGGGGAGCTGTTTTTT. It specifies CASTGVRGTGELFF.